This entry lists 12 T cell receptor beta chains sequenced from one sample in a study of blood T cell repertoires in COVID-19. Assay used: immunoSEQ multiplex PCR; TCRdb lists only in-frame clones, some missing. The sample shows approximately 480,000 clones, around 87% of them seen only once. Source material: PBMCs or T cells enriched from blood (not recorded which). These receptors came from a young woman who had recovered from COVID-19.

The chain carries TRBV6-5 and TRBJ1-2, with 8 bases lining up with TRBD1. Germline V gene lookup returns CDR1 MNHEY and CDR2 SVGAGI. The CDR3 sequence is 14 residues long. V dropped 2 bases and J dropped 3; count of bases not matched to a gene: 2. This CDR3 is CASSYGTGDYGYTF. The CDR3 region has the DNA TGTGCCAGCAGTTACGGGACAGGAGACTATGGCTACACCTTC.

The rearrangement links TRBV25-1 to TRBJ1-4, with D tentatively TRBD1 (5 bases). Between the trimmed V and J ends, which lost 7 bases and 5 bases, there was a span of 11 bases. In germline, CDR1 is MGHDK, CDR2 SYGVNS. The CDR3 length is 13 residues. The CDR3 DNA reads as TGTGCCAGCACTGGGGCGGGGAATGAAAAACTGTTTTTT. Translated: CASTGAGNEKLFF.

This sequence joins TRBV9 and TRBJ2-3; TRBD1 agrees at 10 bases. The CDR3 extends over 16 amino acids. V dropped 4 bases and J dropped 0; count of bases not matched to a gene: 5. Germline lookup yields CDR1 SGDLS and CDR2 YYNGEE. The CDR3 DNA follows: TGTGCCAGCAGCCTCCGGACAGGGGGAAGCACAGATACGCAGTATTTT. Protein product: CASSLRTGGSTDTQYF.

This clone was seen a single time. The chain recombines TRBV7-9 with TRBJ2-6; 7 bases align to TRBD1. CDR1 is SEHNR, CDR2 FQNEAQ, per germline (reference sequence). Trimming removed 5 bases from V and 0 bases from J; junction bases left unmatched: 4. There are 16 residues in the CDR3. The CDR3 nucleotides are TGTGCCAGCAGCCCTCCAGGGGGCTCTGGGGCCAACGTCCTGACTTTC. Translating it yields CASSPPGGSGANVLTF.

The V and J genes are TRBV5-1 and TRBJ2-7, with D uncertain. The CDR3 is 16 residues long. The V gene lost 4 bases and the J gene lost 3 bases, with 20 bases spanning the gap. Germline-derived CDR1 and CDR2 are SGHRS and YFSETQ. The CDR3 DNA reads TGCGCCAGCAGCCTGACCCCTGATCCATCAGGCTACGAGCAGTACTTC. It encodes CASSLTPDPSGYEQYF.

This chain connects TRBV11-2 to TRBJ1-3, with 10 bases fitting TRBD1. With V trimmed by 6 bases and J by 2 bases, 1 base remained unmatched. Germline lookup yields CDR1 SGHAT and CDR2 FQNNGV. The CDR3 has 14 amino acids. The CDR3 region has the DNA TGTGCCAGCAGGGGGACAGGGGCTGGAAACACCATATATTTT. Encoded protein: CASRGTGAGNTIYF.

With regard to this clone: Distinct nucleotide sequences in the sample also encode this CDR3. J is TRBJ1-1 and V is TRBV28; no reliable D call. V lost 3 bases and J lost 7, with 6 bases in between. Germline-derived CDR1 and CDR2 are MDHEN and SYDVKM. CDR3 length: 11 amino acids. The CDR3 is CASSLGLEAFF. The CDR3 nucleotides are TGTGCCAGCAGTTTGGGCCTTGAAGCTTTCTTT.

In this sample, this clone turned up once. Written as DNA, the CDR3 is TGTGCCAGCAGCACTGGGACAGTAGGGGCTGGGGAGACCCAGTACTTC. Its protein product is CASSTGTVGAGETQYF. V usage is TRBV5-4 and J usage is TRBJ2-5; 7 bases line up with TRBD1. Unmatched junction bases numbered 14, after V lost 4 bases and J lost 5 bases. CDR1 SGHNT and CDR2 YYREEE come from the germline V gene (reference sequence). CDR3 length equals 16 residues.

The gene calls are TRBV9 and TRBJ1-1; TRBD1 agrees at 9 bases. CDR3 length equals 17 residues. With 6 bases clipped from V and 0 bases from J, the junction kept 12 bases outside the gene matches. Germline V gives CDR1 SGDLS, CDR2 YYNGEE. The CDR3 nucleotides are TGTGCCAGCAAGACACAGGGGGCTCCTATTATGAACACTGAAGCTTTCTTT. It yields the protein CASKTQGAPIMNTEAFF.

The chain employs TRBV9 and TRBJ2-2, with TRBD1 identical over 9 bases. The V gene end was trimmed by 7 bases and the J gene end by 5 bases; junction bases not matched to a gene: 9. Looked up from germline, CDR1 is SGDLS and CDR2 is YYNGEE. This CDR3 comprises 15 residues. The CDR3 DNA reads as TGTGCCAGCGGAACGGGACAGGGAGGAACCGGGGAGCTGTTTTTT. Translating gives CASGTGQGGTGELFF.

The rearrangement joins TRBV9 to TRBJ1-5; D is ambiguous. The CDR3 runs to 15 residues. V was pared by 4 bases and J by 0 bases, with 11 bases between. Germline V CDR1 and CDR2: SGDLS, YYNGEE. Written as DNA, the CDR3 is TGTGCCAGCAGCCCCTCCGGGAATAGCAATCAGCCCCAGCATTTT. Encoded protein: CASSPSGNSNQPQHF.

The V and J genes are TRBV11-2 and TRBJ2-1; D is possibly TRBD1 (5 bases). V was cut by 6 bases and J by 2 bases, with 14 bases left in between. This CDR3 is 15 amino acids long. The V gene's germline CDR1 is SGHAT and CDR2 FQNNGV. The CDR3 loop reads CASRLDTGTYNEQFF. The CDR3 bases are TGTGCCAGCAGGTTGGACACGGGCACCTACAATGAGCAGTTCTTC.